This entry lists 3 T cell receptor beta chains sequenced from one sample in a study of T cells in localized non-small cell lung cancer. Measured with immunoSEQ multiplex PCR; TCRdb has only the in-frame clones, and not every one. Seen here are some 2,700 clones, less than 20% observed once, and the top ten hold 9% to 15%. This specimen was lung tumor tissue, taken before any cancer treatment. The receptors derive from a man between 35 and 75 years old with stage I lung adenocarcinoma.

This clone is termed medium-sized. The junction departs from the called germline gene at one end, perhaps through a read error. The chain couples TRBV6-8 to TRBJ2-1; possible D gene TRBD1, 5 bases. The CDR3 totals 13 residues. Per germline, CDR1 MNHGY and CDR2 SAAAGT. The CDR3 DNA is TGTGCCAGCAGTGACTCGGACAACAATGAGCAGTTCTTC. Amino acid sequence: CASSDSDNNEQFF.

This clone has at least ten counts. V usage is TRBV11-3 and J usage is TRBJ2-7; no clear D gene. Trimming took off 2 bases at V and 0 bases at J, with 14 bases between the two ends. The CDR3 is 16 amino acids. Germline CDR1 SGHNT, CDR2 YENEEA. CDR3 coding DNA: TGTGCCAGCAGCTTAAGAGGCGGATCTGGCTCCTACGAGCAGTACTTC. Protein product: CASSLRGGSGSYEQYF.

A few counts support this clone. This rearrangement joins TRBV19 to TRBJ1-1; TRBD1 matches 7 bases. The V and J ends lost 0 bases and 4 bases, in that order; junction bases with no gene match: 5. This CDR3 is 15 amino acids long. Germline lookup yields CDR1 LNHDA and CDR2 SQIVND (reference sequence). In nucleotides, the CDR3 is TGTGCCAGTAGTATAGAGATGTCAGGGGGCACTGAAGCTTTCTTT. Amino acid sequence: CASSIEMSGGTEAFF.